The rows below give T cell receptor beta chains drawn from one sample of a study of OX40 agonist ivuxolimab in advanced cancers. Sequenced by immunoSEQ multiplex PCR; TCRdb stores in-frame clones only, minus some. Among around 70,000 clones listed, 80% to 85% were seen once. The material was CD4+ or CD8+ T cells sorted from blood, obtained in a trial of the OX40 agonist ivuxolimab. The receptor set was obtained from an adult with an advanced solid tumor such as melanoma, head and neck, liver or kidney cancer. Each CDR3 is given with its conserved first and last residue. The order of the fields is J gene, D gene, clone size, V gene, CDR3 DNA, CDR3 protein. The D gene is left open where the match is weak. Some rows have no size entry. The others give once, few or many, or a class for an expanded clone.

>TRBJ2-1|TRBD2|.|TRBV23-1
TGCGCCAGCAGTCAATGGGTAGCGGGGGGGCCTGAGCAGTTCTTC
CASSQWVAGGPEQFF
>TRBJ2-1|TRBD1|.|TRBV6-1
TGTGCCAGTACAGGGGTCCCCAGCTCCTACAATGAGCAGTTCTTC
CASTGVPSSYNEQFF
>TRBJ2-1|TRBD2|.|TRBV5-4
TGTGCCAGCAGCTTGGGGGGGGTAGCGGGAGAGAATGAGCAGTTCTTC
CASSLGGVAGENEQFF
>TRBJ1-2|TRBD1|.|TRBV28
TGTGCCAGCAGTTTTTCGGACAGGTCTCTTGGCTACACCTTC
CASSFSDRSLGYTF
>TRBJ2-5|TRBD2|few|TRBV12-5
TGTGCTAGTGCCAGGTCCATTAGCGGGAGGGCCGGGGAGACCCAGTACTTC
CASARSISGRAGETQYF
>TRBJ1-1|.|.|TRBV29-1
TGCAGCGTCCGAGGGAGGGGGGCAGCCGTCTCGGGCACTGAAGCTTTCTTT
CSVRGRGAAVSGTEAFF
>TRBJ1-1|.|.|TRBV19
TGTGCCAGTAGGCCAGTGAACATGAACACTGAAGCTTTCTTT
CASRPVNMNTEAFF
>TRBJ2-6|TRBD1|.|TRBV6-6
TGTGCCAGCAGCTCGGACAGGTCGGGGGCCAACGTCCTGACTTTC
CASSSDRSGANVLTF
>TRBJ1-2|.|.|TRBV7-3
TGTGCCAGCAGCCCGCAGGGGCAGGGAAATGGCTACACCTTC
CASSPQGQGNGYTF
>TRBJ2-1|TRBD2|.|TRBV5-1
TGCGCCAGCAGCCTAGGGACTAGCGGGAGGCGGACCTACAATGAGCAGTTCTTC
CASSLGTSGRRTYNEQFF
>TRBJ2-1|.|.|TRBV11-2
TGTGCCAGCAGCTTTCGGGGGAGTGGCTACAATGAGCAGTTCTTC
CASSFRGSGYNEQFF
>TRBJ2-2|.|few|TRBV7-3
TGTGCCAGCAGCCCCCTAGAATCCACCGGGGAGCTGTTTTTT
CASSPLESTGELFF
>TRBJ1-4|TRBD1|.|TRBV30
TGTGCCTGGAACCTCGGGACAGGGGGAATACGAGTCTATGAAAAACTGTTTTTT
CAWNLGTGGIRVYEKLFF
>TRBJ2-1|.|.|TRBV9
TGTGCCAGCAGCTCCCGACTCTCCTCCTACAATGAGCAGTTCTTC
CASSSRLSSYNEQFF
>TRBJ2-5|.|.|TRBV7-6
TGTGCCAGCAGCGACCCCGGGACACTACAAGAGACCCAGTACTTC
CASSDPGTLQETQYF
>TRBJ1-1|.|.|TRBV29-1
TGCAGCGTTGTGCCACGGGACACTGAAGCTTTCTTT
CSVVPRDTEAFF
>TRBJ2-2|TRBD1|.|TRBV19
TGTGCCAGTCGCGGGGGACAGGGAATCACCGGGGAGCTGTTTTTT
CASRGGQGITGELFF
>TRBJ2-2|TRBD1|.|TRBV28
TGTGCCAGCAGTTTACCCCCCGGGCAGGGGGCTTTAGGGAGTACCGGGGAGCTGTTTTTT
CASSLPPGQGALGSTGELFF
>TRBJ2-2|.|once|TRBV4-2
TGTGCCAGCAGCTCCCTTAGCGGCGGGGGCTCCACCGGGGAGCTGTTTTTT
CASSSLSGGGSTGELFF
>TRBJ1-5|.|.|TRBV30
TGTGCCTGGAGTGGGGGGGAAAATCAGCCCCAGCATTTT
CAWSGGENQPQHF
>TRBJ2-1|.|.|TRBV20-1
TGCAGTGCTAGCGAAGGAGGTGAGCAGTTCTTC
CSASEGGEQFF
>TRBJ2-3|TRBD1|.|TRBV10-3
TGTGCCATCGGACAGGGCCAAGGGGGAGATACGCAGTATTTT
CAIGQGQGGDTQYF
>TRBJ2-7|TRBD1|.|TRBV5-4
TGTGCCAGCAGCTTGGCCGGGACAGGGGTTACGCAGCAGTACTTC
CASSLAGTGVTQQYF
>TRBJ2-3|.|.|TRBV10-3
TGTGCCATCAGCACCACCGGGACACTCAAGGCCACAGATACGCAGTATTTT
CAISTTGTLKATDTQYF
>TRBJ2-1|TRBD2|.|TRBV6-4
TGTGCCAGCAGTGACAGCCAGCGGGGTTACAATGAGCAGTTCTTC
CASSDSQRGYNEQFF
>TRBJ1-2|.|.|TRBV29-1
TGCAGCGTTGAAGAAACCAGGGAAGACGGCTACACCTTC
CSVEETREDGYTF
>TRBJ1-2|.|.|TRBV7-3
TGTGCCAGCAGCTCCACCGGGACGGGCTCTGGCTACACCTTC
CASSSTGTGSGYTF
>TRBJ2-3|.|.|TRBV2
TGTGCCAGCAACGGGGGCGCGAGCACAGATACGCAGTATTTT
CASNGGASTDTQYF
>TRBJ2-5|TRBD2|once|TRBV6-6
TGTGCCAGCAGTTTAATAGCGGGGGCCGGGGAGACCCAGTACTTC
CASSLIAGAGETQYF
>TRBJ1-1|.|.|TRBV6-1
TGTGCCAGCAGTGAATTACAGGGTCGGGGGAACACTGAAGCTTTCTTT
CASSELQGRGNTEAFF
>TRBJ2-7|TRBD2|.|TRBV9
TGTGCCAGCAGCGTAGTAACTAGCGGCGAGCAGTACTTC
CASSVVTSGEQYF
>TRBJ1-1|.|few|TRBV11-2
TGTGCCAGCAGCTCGGCCCCCTCGAACACTGAAGCTTTCTTT
CASSSAPSNTEAFF
>TRBJ2-5|TRBD2|.|TRBV2
TGTGCCAGCAGTTCCGGACTAGCGGGAGGGCCGGAGACCCAGTACTTC
CASSSGLAGGPETQYF
>TRBJ2-3|TRBD2|.|TRBV5-1
TGCGCCAGCAGCTTGGATACGGCTAGCGGGGGCACAGATACGCAGTATTTT
CASSLDTASGGTDTQYF
>TRBJ1-5|.|.|TRBV5-8
TGTGCCAGCAGCACAGGGACCTACCTTCGGAACAATCAGCCCCAGCATTTT
CASSTGTYLRNNQPQHF
>TRBJ1-5|.|.|TRBV6-1
TGTGCCAGCAGTGAAGTATGGGGGCAGCCCCAGCATTTT
CASSEVWGQPQHF
>TRBJ2-1|.|.|TRBV7-3
TGTGCCAGCAGCCCAAATGGGGGATCCCACAATGAGCAGTTCTTC
CASSPNGGSHNEQFF
>TRBJ1-2|.|.|TRBV11-2
TGTGCCAGCAGCTTCTCCAATTCCATACGTGGCTACACCTTC
CASSFSNSIRGYTF
>TRBJ1-1|.|.|TRBV7-9
TGTGCCAGCAGCGCAGCCGGTGGGTGGACTGAAGCTTTCTTT
CASSAAGGWTEAFF
>TRBJ2-1|.|.|TRBV28
TGTGCCACCCTGGGCAGGGGCTACAATGAGCAGTTCTTC
CATLGRGYNEQFF
>TRBJ2-1|TRBD2|.|TRBV28
TGTGCCAGCACCTCGCCTAGCGGAGGAAATGAGCAGTTCTTC
CASTSPSGGNEQFF
>TRBJ2-7|.|.|TRBV6-1
TGTGCCAGCAGTGCCCCCCCCACGCGGGAAGTCTACGAGCAGTACTTC
CASSAPPTREVYEQYF
>TRBJ2-2|TRBD2|.|TRBV13
TGTGCCAGCAGCTTAGTGGGTGCTAGCGGGGGTACGGGGGAGCTGTTTTTT
CASSLVGASGGTGELFF
>TRBJ2-7|TRBD1|.|TRBV6-1
TGTGCCAGCAGTCCCCGGGACAGGGGCTACGAGCAGTACTTC
CASSPRDRGYEQYF
>TRBJ2-3|.|.|TRBV7-9
TGTGCCAGCAGCTTAGGAACGGGGTCGGGACACACAGATACGCAGTATTTT
CASSLGTGSGHTDTQYF
>TRBJ1-1|.|once|TRBV27
TGTGCCAGCAGTTTTATAGGGAGTACTGAAGCTTTCTTT
CASSFIGSTEAFF